The 21 T cell receptor beta chains below were found in one sample sequenced in a study of spatial heterogeneity in lung cancer. From the 5' RACE reads, TCRdb called clonotypes with MiXCR, one entry per CDR3 protein. The sample carries 60,000 to 65,000 distinct CDR3 sequences, 8.4% recorded once. As to time point: sample taken at primary tumor resection. Whole RNA was taken from tumor, nontumor lung or frozen PBMC; it was then sequenced unsorted. Here the sequenced sample was PBMCs, taken at surgery. These TCRs come from a female donor with early-stage non-small cell lung cancer.

The chain uses TRBV20-1 and TRBJ1-5; weak D call: TRBD1 (6 bases). The length of the CDR3 is 13 residues. V gave up 4 bases and J gave up 5 bases, with 12 bases separating them. Germline V gene data show CDR1 as DFQATT and CDR2 as SNEGSKA (reference sequence). The CDR3 sequence is CSATRAGDQPQHF. The DNA of the CDR3 is TGCAGTGCTACTCGGGCAGGGGATCAGCCCCAGCATTTT.

This clonotype has ten or more counts. The J gene is TRBJ1-2, the V gene TRBV14, with a weak D call TRBD1 (6 bases). Germline assignment: CDR1 SGHDN and CDR2 FVKESK. This CDR3 has 15 residues. Between the trimmed V and J ends, which lost 4 bases and 4 bases, there was a span of 16 bases. CDR3 sequence: CASSPLGGQIYGYTF. CDR3 in DNA: TGTGCCAGCAGCCCATTGGGTGGACAGATCTATGGCTACACCTTC.

This clonotype was seen a handful of times. This sequence joins TRBV19 and TRBJ1-5; D remains unclear. Germline CDR1 is LNHDA and CDR2 is SQIVND (reference sequence). The CDR3 extends over 18 amino acids. V lost 6 bases to trimming and J lost 1 base, with 22 bases between them. The CDR3 reads CASSQTGPSSTSNQPQHF. Here the CDR3 DNA reads TGTGCCAGTAGCCAAACCGGACCTTCGTCTACCAGCAATCAGCCCCAGCATTTT.

This chain joins TRBV7-9 and TRBJ1-1; D is unclear. The CDR3 is 11 residues long. V was shortened by 4 bases and J by 8 bases, with 8 bases between the two germline ends. CDR1 and CDR2 (germline): SEHNR, FQNEAQ (reference sequence). CDR3 bases: TGTGCCAGCAGCTCCAGTGAGGAAGCTTTCTTT. This gives the protein CASSSSEEAFF. The full variable domain, its missing parts supplied by reference TRBV7-9 and TRBJ1-1, is DTGVSQNPRHKITKRGQNVTFRCDPISEHNRLYWYRQTLGQGPEFLTYFQNEAQLEKSRLLSDRFSAERPKGSFSTLEIQRTEQGDSAMYLCASSSSEEAFFGQGTRLTVV.

This clonotype was seen a handful of times. The CDR3 coding sequence is TGTGCCAGCAGCTTACAGGGGTCTGATAATTCACCCCTCCACTTT. This sequence encodes CASSLQGSDNSPLHF. This chain uses TRBV7-2 with TRBJ1-6, with D maybe TRBD1 (6 bases). The CDR3 has 15 amino acids. CDR1 is SGHTA, CDR2 FQGNSA, per germline. Trimming took 2 bases from V and 5 from J, leaving 10 bases between them.

This clonotype was picked up a small number of times. The CDR3 sequence: CASTPRGGANTGELFF. The CDR3 coding sequence is TGTGCCAGCACCCCCCGGGGGGGGGCGAACACCGGGGAGCTGTTTTTT. The chain has TRBV12-3 or TRBV12-4 and TRBJ2-2; 8 bases match TRBD2. V trimming: 7 bases; J trimming: 0 bases; junction bases outside the gene matches: 7. The CDR3 runs 16 residues.

In the case of this clonotype: Relative to the germline gene, one junction end is altered; a read error may explain this. The V and J genes are TRBV7-7 and TRBJ2-1, with D possibly TRBD2 on 7 matching bases. From germline, CDR1 is SSHAT and CDR2 FNYEAQ (reference sequence). The CDR3 sequence is 14 residues long. Here the CDR3 reads CASSLDGGRTEQFF. For the CDR3, the DNA is TGTGCTAGCAGCTTAGACGGGGGGCGGACTGAGCAGTTCTTC. Supplemented by reference TRBV7-7 and TRBJ2-1, the full variable domain reads GAGVSQSPRYKVTKRGQDVTLRCDPISSHATLYWYQQALGQGPEFLTYFNYEAQPDKSGLPSDRFSAERPEGSISTLTIQRTEQRDSAMYRCASSLDGGRTEQFFGPGTRLTVL.

The chain recombines TRBV3-1 with TRBJ1-1, with 7 bases fitting TRBD1. J lost 4 bases, V lost 6 bases, and 8 bases had no gene match. Germline assignment: CDR1 LGHDT and CDR2 YNNKEL (reference sequence). There are 14 residues in the CDR3. In DNA, the CDR3 is TGTGCCAGCAGAATCTGGGGGGACAGCACTGAAGCTTTCTTT. It encodes CASRIWGDSTEAFF. Combining the CDR3 with reference TRBV3-1 and TRBJ1-1 gives the whole variable domain DTAVSQTPKYLVTQMGNDKSIKCEQNLGHDTMYWYKQDSKKFLKIMFSYNNKELIINETVPNRFSPKSPDKAHLNLHINSLELGDSAVYFCASRIWGDSTEAFFGQGTRLTVV.

This clonotype was seen repeatedly, ten times or more. The chain is built from TRBV3-1 and TRBJ2-3, with D unclear. The CDR3 length is 13 residues. Germline assignment: CDR1 LGHDT and CDR2 YNNKEL (reference sequence). V was cut by 1 base and J by 11 bases, with 13 bases left in between. The chain's CDR3 is CASSQVVGLGQYF. The CDR3 bases are TGTGCCAGCAGCCAAGTTGTCGGTTTAGGGCAGTATTTT.

Concerning this clonotype itself: It may be a read error: a sequence one base away is much more abundant. V and J are TRBV28 and TRBJ1-1, with a tentative D call TRBD1 (5 bases). CDR1 MDHEN and CDR2 SYDVKM come from the germline V gene. The length of the CDR3 is 14 residues. The germline V and J ends were trimmed by 1 base and 0 bases, with 6 bases remaining between them. The CDR3 region is CASSLSGMNTEAFF. CDR3 nucleotide sequence: TGTGCCAGCAGTTTATCAGGGATGAACACTGAAGCTTTCTTT.

This sequence joins TRBV18 and TRBJ2-1; D gene ambiguous. The CDR3 spans 14 residues. Germline CDR1 and CDR2: KGHSH and LQKENI. The germline V and J ends were trimmed by 2 bases and 3 bases, with 8 bases remaining between them. The CDR3 nucleotides are TGTGCCAGCTCACCATGGGGAAACTACAATGAGCAGTTCTTC. Encoded protein: CASSPWGNYNEQFF.

By frequency in the sample, this clonotype is medium-sized (0.01 to 0.1%). The genes are TRBV12-3 or TRBV12-4 and TRBJ1-1, with a possible D match to TRBD1 (5 bases). V was cut by 8 bases and J by 4 bases, with 23 bases left in between. The CDR3 is made up of 16 amino acids. CDR3 bases: TGTGCCAGCTCCCCCGCCCGGGGACCTCTGGGCACTGAAGCTTTCTTT. It yields the protein CASSPARGPLGTEAFF.

The gene calls are TRBV12-5 and TRBJ1-1, with D uncertain. The germline V and J ends were trimmed by 0 bases and 2 bases, with 4 bases remaining between them. Germline V CDR1 and CDR2: LGHNT, FRNRAP. CDR3 length: 13 residues. CDR3 loop: CASGLVGNTEAFF. The CDR3 DNA reads as TGTGCTAGTGGTTTGGTAGGAAACACTGAAGCTTTCTTT.

The chain has TRBV2 and TRBJ2-2; possibly TRBD2 for D (7 bases). The ends were cut back, 9 bases at V and 4 bases at J, with 18 bases in the middle. The CDR3 is made up of 15 amino acids. The germline V gene encodes CDR1 SNHLY and CDR2 FYNNEI. The CDR3 loop reads CASLGAQRGTGELFF. CDR3 sequence (DNA): TGTGCCAGTCTGGGGGCCCAGCGGGGCACCGGGGAGCTGTTTTTT.

V and J are TRBV7-8 and TRBJ2-3; 13 bases map to TRBD2. Losses at the gene ends were 3 bases for V and 3 bases for J; bases not matched to a gene: 6. The CDR3 is 17 amino acids. Germline assignment: CDR1 SGHVS and CDR2 FQNEAQ. In DNA, the CDR3 is TGTGCCAGCAGCTTGGGGACTAGCGGGATGGGAACAGATACGCAGTATTTT. Its translation is CASSLGTSGMGTDTQYF.

This clonotype was recorded at least ten times. This rearrangement joins TRBV19 to TRBJ2-1; TRBD2 matches at 11 bases. The ends lost 5 bases at V and 4 bases at J; junction bases unmatched: 10. CDR3 length equals 17 residues. CDR1 LNHDA and CDR2 SQIVND come from the germline V gene (reference sequence). The CDR3 DNA sequence: TGTGCCAGTAGTCGCGAGGCGTCTAGCGGGGGGTACAATGAGCAGTTCTTC. The encoded protein is CASSREASSGGYNEQFF.

The V gene is TRBV11-1, the J gene TRBJ2-1, with D maybe TRBD2 (5 bases). Trimming stripped 5 bases from V and 1 base from J, with 15 bases between. The CDR3 is made up of 16 amino acids. The germline V gene encodes CDR1 SGHAT and CDR2 FQDESV (reference sequence). The CDR3, as DNA: TGTGCCAGCAGCCCTGAGCGGTGGGTATCCTACAATGAGCAGTTCTTC. It yields the protein CASSPERWVSYNEQFF.

This chain links TRBV5-1 with TRBJ2-7; TRBD1 matches at 10 bases. The CDR3 totals 14 residues. Germline-derived CDR1 and CDR2 are SGHRS and YFSETQ. The V gene end was trimmed by 5 bases and the J gene end by 4 bases; junction bases not matched to a gene: 6. The CDR3, as DNA: TGCGCCAGCAGAACCCCGGGACAGGGGTACGAGCAGTACTTC. It is translated as CASRTPGQGYEQYF.

The genes are TRBV12-3 or TRBV12-4 and TRBJ1-5; 7 nucleotides line up with TRBD1. The CDR3 has 16 amino acids. V gave up 5 bases and J gave up 3 bases; unmatched junction bases: 10. The CDR3 reads CASSPSTGQLNQPQHF. DNA for the CDR3: TGTGCCAGCAGTCCCTCCACGGGACAGCTCAATCAGCCCCAGCATTTT.

The rearrangement uses TRBV9 and TRBJ2-5; weak D call: TRBD1 (6 bases). CDR1 is SGDLS, CDR2 YYNGEE, per germline. V was pared by 4 bases and J by 3 bases, with 10 bases between. The CDR3 extends over 13 amino acids. CDR3 DNA sequence: TGTGCCAGCAGCTTACAGGGTGAAGAGACCCAGTACTTC. This codes for CASSLQGEETQYF. Full variable domain (outside the CDR3, taken from reference TRBV9 and TRBJ2-5): DSGVTQTPKHLITATGQRVTLRCSPRSGDLSVYWYQQSLDQGLQFLIQYYNGEERAKGNILERFSAQQFPDLHSELNLSSLELGDSALYFCASSLQGEETQYFGPGTRLLVL.

The V and J genes are TRBV5-1 and TRBJ2-1; TRBD1 might be the D (6 bases). V lost 3 bases to trimming and J lost 5 bases, with 15 bases between them. The CDR3 totals 15 residues. Germline lookup yields CDR1 SGHRS and CDR2 YFSETQ. The CDR3 sequence: CASSSIQGQDNEQFF. CDR3 nucleotide sequence: TGCGCCAGCAGCTCCATCCAGGGGCAAGACAATGAGCAGTTCTTC. Drawing the rest from reference TRBV5-1 and TRBJ2-1, the complete variable domain is KAGVTQTPRYLIKTRGQQVTLSCSPISGHRSVSWYQQTPGQGLQFLFEYFSETQRNKGNFPGRFSGRQFSNSRSEMNVSTLELGDSALYLCASSSIQGQDNEQFFGPGTRLTVL.